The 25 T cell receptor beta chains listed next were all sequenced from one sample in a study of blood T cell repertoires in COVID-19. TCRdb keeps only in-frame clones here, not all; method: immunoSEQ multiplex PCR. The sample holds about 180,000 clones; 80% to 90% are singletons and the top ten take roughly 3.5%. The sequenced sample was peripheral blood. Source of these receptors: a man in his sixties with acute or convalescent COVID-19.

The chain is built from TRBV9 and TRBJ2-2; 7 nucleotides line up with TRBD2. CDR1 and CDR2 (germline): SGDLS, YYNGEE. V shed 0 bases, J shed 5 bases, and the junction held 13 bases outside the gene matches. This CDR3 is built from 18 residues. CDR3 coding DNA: TGTGCCAGCAGCGTAGCTTCTAGCGGTACGAGCGGGACCGGGGAGCTGTTTTTT. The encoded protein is CASSVASSGTSGTGELFF.

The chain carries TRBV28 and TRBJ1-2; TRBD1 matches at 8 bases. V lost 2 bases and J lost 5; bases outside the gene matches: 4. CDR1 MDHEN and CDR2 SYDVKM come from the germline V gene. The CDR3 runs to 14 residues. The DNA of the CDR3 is TGTGCCAGCAGTTTAATAACAGGGGGATATGGCTACACCTTC. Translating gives CASSLITGGYGYTF.

The CDR3 here is CASSQDPLPGTGELFF. CDR3 bases: TGTGCCAGCAGCCAAGATCCCCTGCCGGGGACCGGGGAGCTGTTTTTT. The chain combines TRBV3-1 (or the pseudogene TRBV3-2) with TRBJ2-2; D is perhaps TRBD2 (5 bases). V lost 0 bases and J 5 bases, leaving 13 bases between the germline ends. The germline gives CDR1 LGHDT, CDR2 YNNKEL (reference sequence). There are 16 residues in the CDR3.

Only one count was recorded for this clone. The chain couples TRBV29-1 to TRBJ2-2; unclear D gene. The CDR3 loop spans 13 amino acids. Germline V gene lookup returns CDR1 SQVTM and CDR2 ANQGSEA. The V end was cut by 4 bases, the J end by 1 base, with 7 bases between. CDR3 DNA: TGCAGCGTTGTTTCGGTGAACACCGGGGAGCTGTTTTTT. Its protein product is CSVVSVNTGELFF.

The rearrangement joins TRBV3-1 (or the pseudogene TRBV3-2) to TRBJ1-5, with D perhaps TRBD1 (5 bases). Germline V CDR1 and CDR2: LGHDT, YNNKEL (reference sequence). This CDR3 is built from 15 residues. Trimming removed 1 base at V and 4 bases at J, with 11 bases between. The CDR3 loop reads CASSQGAGTNQPQHF. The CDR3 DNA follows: TGTGCCAGCAGCCAAGGAGCCGGGACTAATCAGCCCCAGCATTTT.

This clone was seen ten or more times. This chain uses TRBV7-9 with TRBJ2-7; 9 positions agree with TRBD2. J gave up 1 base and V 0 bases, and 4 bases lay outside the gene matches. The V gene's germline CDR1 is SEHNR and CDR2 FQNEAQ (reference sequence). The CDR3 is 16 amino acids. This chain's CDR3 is CASSLAYLAGSYEQYF. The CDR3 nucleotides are TGTGCCAGCAGCTTAGCGTACCTAGCGGGGTCCTACGAGCAGTACTTC.

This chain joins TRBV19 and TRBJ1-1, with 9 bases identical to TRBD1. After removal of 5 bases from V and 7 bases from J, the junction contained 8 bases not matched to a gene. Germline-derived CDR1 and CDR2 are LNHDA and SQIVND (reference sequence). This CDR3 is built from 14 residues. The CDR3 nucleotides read TGTGCCAGTAGTCTATCGGGGACAGGGTTTGAAGCTTTCTTT. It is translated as CASSLSGTGFEAFF. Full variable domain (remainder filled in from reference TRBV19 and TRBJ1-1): DGGITQSPKYLFRKEGQNVTLSCEQNLNHDAMYWYRQDPGQGLRLIYYSQIVNDFQKGDIAEGYSVSREKKESFPLTVTSAQKNPTAFYLCASSLSGTGFEAFFGQGTRLTVV.

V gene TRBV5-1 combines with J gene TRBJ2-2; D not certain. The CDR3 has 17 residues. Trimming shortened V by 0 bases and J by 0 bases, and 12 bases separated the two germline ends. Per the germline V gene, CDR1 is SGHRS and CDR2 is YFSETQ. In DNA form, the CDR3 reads TGCGCCAGCAGCTTGGCCCCTGGTACTTCGAACACCGGGGAGCTGTTTTTT. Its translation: CASSLAPGTSNTGELFF. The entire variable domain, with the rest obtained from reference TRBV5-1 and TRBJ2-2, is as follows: KAGVTQTPRYLIKTRGQQVTLSCSPISGHRSVSWYQQTPGQGLQFLFEYFSETQRNKGNFPGRFSGRQFSNSRSEMNVSTLELGDSALYLCASSLAPGTSNTGELFFGEGSRLTVL.

The CDR3 reads CASRDRTGGTYEQYF. CDR3 nucleotide sequence: TGTGCCAGCAGGGATCGGACAGGGGGGACCTACGAGCAGTACTTC. The gene calls are TRBV27 and TRBJ2-7; 10 bases line up with TRBD1. CDR3 size: 15 residues. Per germline, CDR1 MNHEY and CDR2 SMNVEV (reference sequence). The V gene end was trimmed by 6 bases and the J gene end by 2 bases; junction bases not matched to a gene: 7.

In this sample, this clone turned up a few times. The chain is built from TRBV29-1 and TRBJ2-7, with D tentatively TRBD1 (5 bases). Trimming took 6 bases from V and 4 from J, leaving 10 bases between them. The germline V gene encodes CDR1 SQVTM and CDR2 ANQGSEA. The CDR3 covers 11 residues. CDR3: CSVSQGYEQYF. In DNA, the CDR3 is TGCAGCGTCAGCCAGGGTTACGAGCAGTACTTC.

The CDR3 loop is CSAQVGAGYGYTF. The CDR3 DNA follows: TGCAGCGCTCAGGTGGGGGCTGGTTATGGCTACACCTTC. The chain carries TRBV29-1 and TRBJ1-2, with D perhaps matching TRBD1 (6 bases). The V end lost 7 bases, the J end lost 5 bases, and 17 bases lay between the germline ends. The CDR3 is made up of 13 amino acids. Per germline, CDR1 SQVTM and CDR2 ANQGSEA.

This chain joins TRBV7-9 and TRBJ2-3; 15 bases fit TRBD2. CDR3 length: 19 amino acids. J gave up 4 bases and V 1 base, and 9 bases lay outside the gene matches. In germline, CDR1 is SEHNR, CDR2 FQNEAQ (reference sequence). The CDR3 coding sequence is TGTGCCAGCAGCTTAGGTGGGACTAGCGGGAGGCTCAGGTCAGATACGCAGTATTTT. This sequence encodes CASSLGGTSGRLRSDTQYF.

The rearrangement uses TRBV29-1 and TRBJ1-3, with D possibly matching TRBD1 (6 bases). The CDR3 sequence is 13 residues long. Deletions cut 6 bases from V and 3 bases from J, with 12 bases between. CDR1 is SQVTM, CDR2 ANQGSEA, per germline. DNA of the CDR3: TGCAGCGTGGGAAGGGACATTGGAAACACCATATATTTT. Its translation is CSVGRDIGNTIYF.

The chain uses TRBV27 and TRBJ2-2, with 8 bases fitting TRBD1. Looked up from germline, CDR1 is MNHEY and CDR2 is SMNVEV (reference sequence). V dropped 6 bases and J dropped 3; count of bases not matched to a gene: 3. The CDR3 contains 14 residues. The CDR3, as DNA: TGTGCCAGCAGAACAGGGGGATACACCGGGGAGCTGTTTTTT. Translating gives CASRTGGYTGELFF.

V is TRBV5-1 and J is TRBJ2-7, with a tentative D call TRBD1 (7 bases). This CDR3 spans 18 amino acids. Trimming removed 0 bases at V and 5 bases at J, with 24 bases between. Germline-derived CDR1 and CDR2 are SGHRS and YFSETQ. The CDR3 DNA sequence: TGCGCCAGCAGCTTGGCCCTGGCTGGTCCTGCAGGGGGGAACGAGCAGTACTTC. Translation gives CASSLALAGPAGGNEQYF.

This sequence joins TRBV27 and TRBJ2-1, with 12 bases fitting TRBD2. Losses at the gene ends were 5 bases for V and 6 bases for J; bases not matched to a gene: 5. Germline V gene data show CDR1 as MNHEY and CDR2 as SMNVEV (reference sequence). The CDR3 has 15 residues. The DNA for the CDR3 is TGTGCCAGCAGTCCGACTAGCGGGAGCGTCAATGAGCAGTTCTTC. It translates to CASSPTSGSVNEQFF.

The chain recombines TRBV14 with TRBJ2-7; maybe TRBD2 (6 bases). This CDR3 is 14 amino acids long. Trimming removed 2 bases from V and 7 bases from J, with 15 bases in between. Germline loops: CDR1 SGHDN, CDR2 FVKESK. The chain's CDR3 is CASSQRRDGEEQYF. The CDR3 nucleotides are TGTGCCAGCAGCCAAAGGCGGGATGGTGAGGAGCAGTACTTC.

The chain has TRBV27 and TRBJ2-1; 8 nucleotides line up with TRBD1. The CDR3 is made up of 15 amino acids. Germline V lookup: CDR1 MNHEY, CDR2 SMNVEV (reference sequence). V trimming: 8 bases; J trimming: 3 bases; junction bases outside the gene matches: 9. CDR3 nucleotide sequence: TGTGCCAGCGCGCTAACCGGGACAGGCTACAATGAGCAGTTCTTC. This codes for CASALTGTGYNEQFF.

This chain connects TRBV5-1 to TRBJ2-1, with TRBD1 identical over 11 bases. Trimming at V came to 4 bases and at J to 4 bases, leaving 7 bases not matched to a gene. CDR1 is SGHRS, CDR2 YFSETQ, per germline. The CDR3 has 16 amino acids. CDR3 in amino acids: CASSTQGQGAYNEQFF. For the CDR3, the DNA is TGCGCCAGCAGCACGCAAGGACAGGGGGCATACAATGAGCAGTTCTTC.

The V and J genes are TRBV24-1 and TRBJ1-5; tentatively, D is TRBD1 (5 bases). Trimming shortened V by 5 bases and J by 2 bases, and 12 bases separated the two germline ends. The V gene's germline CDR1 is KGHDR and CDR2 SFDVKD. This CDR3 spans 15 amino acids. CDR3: CATSGTGGGNQPQHF. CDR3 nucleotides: TGTGCCACCAGTGGGACGGGGGGAGGCAATCAGCCCCAGCATTTT.

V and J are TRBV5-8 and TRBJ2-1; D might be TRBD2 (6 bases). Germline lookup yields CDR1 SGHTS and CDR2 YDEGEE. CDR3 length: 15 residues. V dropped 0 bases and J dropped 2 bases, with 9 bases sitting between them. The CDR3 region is CASSLAGAPYNEQFF. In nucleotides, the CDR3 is TGTGCCAGCAGCTTGGCGGGAGCCCCCTACAATGAGCAGTTCTTC. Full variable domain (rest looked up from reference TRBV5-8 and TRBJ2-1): EAGVTQSPTHLIKTRGQQATLRCSPISGHTSVYWYQQALGLGLQFLLWYDEGEERNRGNFPPRFSGRQFPNYSSELNVNALELEDSALYLCASSLAGAPYNEQFFGPGTRLTVL.

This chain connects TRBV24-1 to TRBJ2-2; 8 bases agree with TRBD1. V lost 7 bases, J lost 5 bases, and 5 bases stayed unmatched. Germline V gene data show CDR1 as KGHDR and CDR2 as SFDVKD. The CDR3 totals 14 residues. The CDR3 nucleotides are TGTGCCACCAGCGGGACAGGTGGGACCGGGGAGCTGTTTTTT. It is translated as CATSGTGGTGELFF.

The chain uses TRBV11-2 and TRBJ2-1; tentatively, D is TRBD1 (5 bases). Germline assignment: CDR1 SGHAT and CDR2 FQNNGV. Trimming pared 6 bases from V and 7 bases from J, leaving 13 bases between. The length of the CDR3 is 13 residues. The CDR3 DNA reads TGTGCCAGCAGGAAGGACACGATAAATGAGCAGTTCTTC. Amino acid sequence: CASRKDTINEQFF.

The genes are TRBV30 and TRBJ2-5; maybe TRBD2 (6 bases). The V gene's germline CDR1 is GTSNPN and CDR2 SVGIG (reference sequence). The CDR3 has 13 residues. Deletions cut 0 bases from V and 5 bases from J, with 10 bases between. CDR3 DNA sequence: TGTGCCTGGAGTGTCGGAGGGCCGGAGACCCAGTACTTC. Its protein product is CAWSVGGPETQYF.

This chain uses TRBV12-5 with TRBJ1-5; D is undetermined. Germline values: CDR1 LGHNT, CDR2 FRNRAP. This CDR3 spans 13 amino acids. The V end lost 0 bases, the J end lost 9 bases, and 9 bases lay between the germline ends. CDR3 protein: CASGLVLPGPQHF. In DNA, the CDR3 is TGTGCTAGTGGTTTGGTACTCCCCGGGCCCCAGCATTTT.